The table lists the clone carrying this T cell receptor beta chain with many counts. Its target is not known. The data were taken from a study of T cell repertoires in cytomegalovirus infection. Study context: It was recently identified HLA-C-restricted and well-studied HLA-B-restricted CMV epitopes that the study used. CMV infection plus the matching HLA type was flagged by public TCR beta signatures.

The CDR3 totals 14 residues. Trimming removed 8 bases at V and 4 bases at J, with 17 bases between. TCRdb analysed the reads with MiXCR anew, one entry per CDR3 protein. The sample carries about 310,000 distinct CDR3 sequences, around 25% recorded once. This clonotype was sampled from a human donor in good health (CMV status not recorded). Some clones in this sample may be carry-over from other donors' samples. The sample was cultured PBMCs, taken from culture after CMV antigen stimulation. V gene TRBV12-3 or TRBV12-4 combines with J gene TRBJ1-1; a weak D match, TRBD1 (5 bases). CDR3 residues: CASHPDQGPTEAFF. The CDR3 DNA follows: TGTGCCAGCCACCCAGATCAGGGTCCCACTGAAGCTTTCTTT.